The clone carrying this TCR beta chain has only a few counts. The sample belongs to a study of blood T cell repertoires in COVID-19. About the study: Acute and convalescent COVID-19 specimens originated in the United States, Italy and Spain. PBMCs, B-cell-depleted T cells, or T cells provided the cDNA or gDNA that made up the material.

V gave up 5 bases and J gave up 2 bases, with 13 bases separating them. CDR3 size: 14 residues. The V gene's germline CDR1 is SGHRS and CDR2 YFSETQ. Original processing methods: Estimation of nucleated cell counts relied on the amplification of reference gene primers. The assay was immunoSEQ multiplex PCR, and TCRdb's table has in-frame clones only and misses some. V and J calls and clone size are given by that table; D and trimming were obtained from the DNA. The table lists around 140,000 clones, approximately 81% of them singletons, with about 2.6% in the top ten. This clonotype was obtained from a human donor with acute or convalescent COVID-19. The donor label of this sample is uncertain. The rearrangement uses TRBV5-1 and TRBJ1-2; no firm D call. Sequenced sample: peripheral blood. CDR3 residues: CASRTSTANYGYTF. The CDR3 DNA follows: TGCGCCAGCAGGACTTCGACCGCAAACTATGGCTACACCTTC.